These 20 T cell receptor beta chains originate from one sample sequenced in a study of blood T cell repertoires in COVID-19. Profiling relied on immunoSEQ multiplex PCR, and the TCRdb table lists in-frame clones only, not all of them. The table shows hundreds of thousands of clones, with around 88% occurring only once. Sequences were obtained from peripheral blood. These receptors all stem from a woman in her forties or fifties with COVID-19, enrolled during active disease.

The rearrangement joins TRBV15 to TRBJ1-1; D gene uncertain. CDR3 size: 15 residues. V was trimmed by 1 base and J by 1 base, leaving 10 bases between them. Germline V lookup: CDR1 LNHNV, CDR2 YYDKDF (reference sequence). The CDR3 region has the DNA TGTGCCACCAGCAGAGCCGTCTACAGGAACACTGAAGCTTTCTTT. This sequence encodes CATSRAVYRNTEAFF.

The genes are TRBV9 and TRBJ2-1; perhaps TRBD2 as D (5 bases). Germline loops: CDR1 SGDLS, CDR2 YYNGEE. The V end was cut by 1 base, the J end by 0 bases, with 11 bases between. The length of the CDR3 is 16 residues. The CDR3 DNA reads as TGTGCCAGCAGCGTACAGGTGGGGAGCTCCTACAATGAGCAGTTCTTC. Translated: CASSVQVGSSYNEQFF.

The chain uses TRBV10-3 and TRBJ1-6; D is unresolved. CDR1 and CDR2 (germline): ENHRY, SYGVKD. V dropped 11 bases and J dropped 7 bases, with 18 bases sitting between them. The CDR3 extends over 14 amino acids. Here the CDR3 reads CASGRGLENSPLHF. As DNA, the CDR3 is TGTGCCTCCGGCCGGGGTTTAGAGAATTCACCCCTCCACTTT.

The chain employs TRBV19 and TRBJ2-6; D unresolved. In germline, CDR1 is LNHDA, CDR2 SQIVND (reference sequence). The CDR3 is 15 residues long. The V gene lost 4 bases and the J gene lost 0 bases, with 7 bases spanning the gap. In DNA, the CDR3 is TGTGCCAGTAGTACCCACTCCTCTGGGGCCAACGTCCTGACTTTC. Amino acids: CASSTHSSGANVLTF. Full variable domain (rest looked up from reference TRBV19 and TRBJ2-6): DGGITQSPKYLFRKEGQNVTLSCEQNLNHDAMYWYRQDPGQGLRLIYYSQIVNDFQKGDIAEGYSVSREKKESFPLTVTSAQKNPTAFYLCASSTHSSGANVLTFGAGSRLTVL.

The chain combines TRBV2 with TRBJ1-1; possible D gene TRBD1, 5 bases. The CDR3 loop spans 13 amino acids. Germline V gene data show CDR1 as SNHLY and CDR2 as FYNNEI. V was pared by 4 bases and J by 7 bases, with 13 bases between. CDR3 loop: CASSGRALGEAFF. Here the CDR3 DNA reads TGTGCCAGCAGTGGCAGGGCCTTGGGTGAAGCTTTCTTT.

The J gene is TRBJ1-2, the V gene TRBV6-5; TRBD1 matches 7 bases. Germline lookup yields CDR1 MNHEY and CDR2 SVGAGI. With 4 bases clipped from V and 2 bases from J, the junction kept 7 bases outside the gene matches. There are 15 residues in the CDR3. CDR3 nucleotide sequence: TGTGCCAGCAGTTCGACAGGGAAGGGGAACTATGGCTACACCTTC. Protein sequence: CASSSTGKGNYGYTF.

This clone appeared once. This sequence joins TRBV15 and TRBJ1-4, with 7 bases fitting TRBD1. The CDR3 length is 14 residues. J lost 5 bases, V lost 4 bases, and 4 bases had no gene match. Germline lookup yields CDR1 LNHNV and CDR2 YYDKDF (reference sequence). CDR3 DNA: TGTGCCACCAGCAAGGGGGCCGAAAATGAAAAACTGTTTTTT. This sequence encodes CATSKGAENEKLFF. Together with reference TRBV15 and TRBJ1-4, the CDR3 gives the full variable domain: DAMVIQNPRYQVTQFGKPVTLSCSQTLNHNVMYWYQQKSSQAPKLLFHYYDKDFNNEADTPDNFQSRRPNTSFCFLDIRSPGLGDTAMYLCATSKGAENEKLFFGSGTQLSVL.

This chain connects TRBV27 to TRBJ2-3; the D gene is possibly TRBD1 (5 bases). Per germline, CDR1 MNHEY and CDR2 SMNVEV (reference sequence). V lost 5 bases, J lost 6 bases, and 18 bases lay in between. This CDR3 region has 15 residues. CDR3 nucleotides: TGTGCCAGCAGTCCCCACGACCGGAAGGGGGATACGCAGTATTTT. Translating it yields CASSPHDRKGDTQYF.

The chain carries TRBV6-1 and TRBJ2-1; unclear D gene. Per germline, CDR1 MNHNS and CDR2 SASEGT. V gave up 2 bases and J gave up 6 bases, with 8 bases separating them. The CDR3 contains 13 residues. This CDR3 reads CASSEITGNEQFF. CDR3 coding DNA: TGTGCCAGCAGTGAAATCACGGGCAATGAGCAGTTCTTC.

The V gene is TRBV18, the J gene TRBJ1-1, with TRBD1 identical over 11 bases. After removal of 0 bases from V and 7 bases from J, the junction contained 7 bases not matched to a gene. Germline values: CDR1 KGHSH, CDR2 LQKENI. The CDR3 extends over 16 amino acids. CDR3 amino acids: CASSPPGQGAAVEAFF. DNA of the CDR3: TGTGCCAGCTCACCACCCGGACAGGGGGCGGCTGTTGAAGCTTTCTTT. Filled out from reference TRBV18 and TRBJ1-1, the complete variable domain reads NAGVMQNPRHLVRRRGQEARLRCSPMKGHSHVYWYRQLPEEGLKFMVYLQKENIIDESGMPKERFSAEFPKEGPSILRIQQVVRGDSAAYFCASSPPGQGAAVEAFFGQGTRLTVV.

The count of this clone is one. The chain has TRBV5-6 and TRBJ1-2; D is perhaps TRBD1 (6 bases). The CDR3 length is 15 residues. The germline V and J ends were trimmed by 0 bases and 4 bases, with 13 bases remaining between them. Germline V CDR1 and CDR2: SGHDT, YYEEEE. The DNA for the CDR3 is TGTGCCAGCAGCTTGGGCAGGGGCGACACCTATGGCTACACCTTC. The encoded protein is CASSLGRGDTYGYTF.

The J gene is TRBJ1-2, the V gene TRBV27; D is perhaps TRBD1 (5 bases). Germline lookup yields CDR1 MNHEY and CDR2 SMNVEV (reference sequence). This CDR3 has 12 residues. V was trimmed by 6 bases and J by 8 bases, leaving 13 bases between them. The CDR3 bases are TGTGCCAGCAGGGGGGGTTTAGGCGGCTACACCTTC. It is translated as CASRGGLGGYTF.

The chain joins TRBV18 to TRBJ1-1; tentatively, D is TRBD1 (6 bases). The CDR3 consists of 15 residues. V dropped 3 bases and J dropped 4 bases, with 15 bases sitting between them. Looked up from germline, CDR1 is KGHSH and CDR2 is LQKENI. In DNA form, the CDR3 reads TGTGCCAGCTCACCCATACAGGGAATTGGCACTGAAGCTTTCTTT. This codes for CASSPIQGIGTEAFF. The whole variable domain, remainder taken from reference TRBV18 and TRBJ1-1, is NAGVMQNPRHLVRRRGQEARLRCSPMKGHSHVYWYRQLPEEGLKFMVYLQKENIIDESGMPKERFSAEFPKEGPSILRIQQVVRGDSAAYFCASSPIQGIGTEAFFGQGTRLTVV.

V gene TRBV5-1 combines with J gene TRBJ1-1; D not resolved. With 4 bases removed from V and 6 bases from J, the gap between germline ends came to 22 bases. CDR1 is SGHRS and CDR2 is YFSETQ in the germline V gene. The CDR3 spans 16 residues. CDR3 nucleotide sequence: TGCGCCAGCAGCGATCATTCCAGGCCTCTCGGGGCTGAAGCTTTCTTT. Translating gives CASSDHSRPLGAEAFF.

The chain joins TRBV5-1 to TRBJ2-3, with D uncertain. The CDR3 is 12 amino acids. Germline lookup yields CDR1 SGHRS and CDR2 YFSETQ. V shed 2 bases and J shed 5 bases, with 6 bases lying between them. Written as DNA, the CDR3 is TGCGCCAGCAGCTTCATTCAAGATACGCAGTATTTT. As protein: CASSFIQDTQYF.

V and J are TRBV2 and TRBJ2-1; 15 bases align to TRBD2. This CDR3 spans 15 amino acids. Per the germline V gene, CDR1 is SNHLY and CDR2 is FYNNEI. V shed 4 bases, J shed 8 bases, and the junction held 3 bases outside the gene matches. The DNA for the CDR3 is TGTGCCAGCAGTGGCGGGACTAGCGGGGGGCATGAGCAGTTCTTC. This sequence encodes CASSGGTSGGHEQFF.

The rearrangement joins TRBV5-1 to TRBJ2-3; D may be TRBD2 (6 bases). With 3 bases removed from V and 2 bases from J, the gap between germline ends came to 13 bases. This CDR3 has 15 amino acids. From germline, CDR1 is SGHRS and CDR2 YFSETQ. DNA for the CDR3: TGCGCCAGCAGCTATCGGGACTCCTACACAGATACGCAGTATTTT. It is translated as CASSYRDSYTDTQYF.

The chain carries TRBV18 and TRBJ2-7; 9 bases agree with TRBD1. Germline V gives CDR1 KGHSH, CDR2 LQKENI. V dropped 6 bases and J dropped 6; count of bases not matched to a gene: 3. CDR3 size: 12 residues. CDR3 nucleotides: TGTGCCAGCTCGAGGGACAGGGTCGAGCAGTACTTC. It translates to CASSRDRVEQYF.

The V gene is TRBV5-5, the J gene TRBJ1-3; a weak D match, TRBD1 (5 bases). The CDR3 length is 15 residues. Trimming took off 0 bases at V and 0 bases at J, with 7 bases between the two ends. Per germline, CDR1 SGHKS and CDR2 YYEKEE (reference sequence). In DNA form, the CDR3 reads TGTGCCAGCAGCTTGGCGGGGGGCTCTGGAAACACCATATATTTT. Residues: CASSLAGGSGNTIYF.

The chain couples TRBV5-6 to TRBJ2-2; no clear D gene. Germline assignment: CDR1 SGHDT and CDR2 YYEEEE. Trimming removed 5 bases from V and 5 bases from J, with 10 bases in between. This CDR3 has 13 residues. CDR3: CASSWLETGELFF. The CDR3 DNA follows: TGTGCCAGCAGTTGGTTAGAGACCGGGGAGCTGTTTTTT.